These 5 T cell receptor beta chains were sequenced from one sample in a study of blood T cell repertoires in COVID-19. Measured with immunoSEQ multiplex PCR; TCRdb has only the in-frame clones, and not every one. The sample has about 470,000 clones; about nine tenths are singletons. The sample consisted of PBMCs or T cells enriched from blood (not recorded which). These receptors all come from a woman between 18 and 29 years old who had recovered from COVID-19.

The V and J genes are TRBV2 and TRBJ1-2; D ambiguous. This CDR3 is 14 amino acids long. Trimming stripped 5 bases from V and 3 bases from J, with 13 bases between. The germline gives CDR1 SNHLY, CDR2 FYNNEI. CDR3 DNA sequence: TGTGCCAGCAGTCCCGAGGGCAGATACTATGGCTACACCTTC. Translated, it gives CASSPEGRYYGYTF.

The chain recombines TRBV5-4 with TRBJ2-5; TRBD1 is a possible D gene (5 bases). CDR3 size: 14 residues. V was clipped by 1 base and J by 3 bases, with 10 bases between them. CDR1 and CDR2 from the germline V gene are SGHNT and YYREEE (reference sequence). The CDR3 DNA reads TGTGCCAGCAGCTTGATGACAGCCAAAGAGACCCAGTACTTC. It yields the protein CASSLMTAKETQYF.

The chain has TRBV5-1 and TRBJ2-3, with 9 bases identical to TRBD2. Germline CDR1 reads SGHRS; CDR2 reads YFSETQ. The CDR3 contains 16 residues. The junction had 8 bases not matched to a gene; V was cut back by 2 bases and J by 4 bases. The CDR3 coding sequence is TGCGCCAGCAGCTTAGTCGGCGCGGGGGGGGCAGATACGCAGTATTTT. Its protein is CASSLVGAGGADTQYF.

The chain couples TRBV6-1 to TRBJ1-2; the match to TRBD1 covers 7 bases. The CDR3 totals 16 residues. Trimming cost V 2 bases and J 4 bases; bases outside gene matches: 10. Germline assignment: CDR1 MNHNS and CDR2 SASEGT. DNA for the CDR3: TGTGCCAGCAGTGAACGCCAAGAGGACAGGCTCTATGGCTACACCTTC. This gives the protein CASSERQEDRLYGYTF.

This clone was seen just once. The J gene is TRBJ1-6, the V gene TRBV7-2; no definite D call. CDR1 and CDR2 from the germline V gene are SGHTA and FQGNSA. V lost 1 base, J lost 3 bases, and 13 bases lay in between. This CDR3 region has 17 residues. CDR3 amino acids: CASSLDPPGFYNSPLHF. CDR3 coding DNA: TGTGCCAGCAGCTTAGATCCACCGGGATTCTATAATTCACCCCTCCACTTT.